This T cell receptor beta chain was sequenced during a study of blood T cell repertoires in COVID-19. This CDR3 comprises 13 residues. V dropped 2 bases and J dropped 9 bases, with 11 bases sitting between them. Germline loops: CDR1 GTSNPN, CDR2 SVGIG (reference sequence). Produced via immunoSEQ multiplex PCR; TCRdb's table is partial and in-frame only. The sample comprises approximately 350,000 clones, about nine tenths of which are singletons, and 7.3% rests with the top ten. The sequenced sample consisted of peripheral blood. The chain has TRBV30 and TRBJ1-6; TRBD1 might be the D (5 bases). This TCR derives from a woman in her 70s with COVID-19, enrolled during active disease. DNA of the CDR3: TGTGCCTGGAGTTTAGGGGAATCTTCACCCCTCCACTTT. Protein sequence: CAWSLGESSPLHF.